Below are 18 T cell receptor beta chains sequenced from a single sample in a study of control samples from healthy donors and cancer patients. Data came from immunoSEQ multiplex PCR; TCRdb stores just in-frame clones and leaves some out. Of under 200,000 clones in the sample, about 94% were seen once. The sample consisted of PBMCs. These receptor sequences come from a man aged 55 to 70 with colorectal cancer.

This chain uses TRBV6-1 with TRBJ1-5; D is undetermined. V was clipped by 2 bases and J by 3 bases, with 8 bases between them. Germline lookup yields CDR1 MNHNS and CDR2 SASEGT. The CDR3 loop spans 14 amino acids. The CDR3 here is CASSEMGINQPQHF. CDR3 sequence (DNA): TGTGCCAGCAGTGAAATGGGGATCAATCAGCCCCAGCATTTT.

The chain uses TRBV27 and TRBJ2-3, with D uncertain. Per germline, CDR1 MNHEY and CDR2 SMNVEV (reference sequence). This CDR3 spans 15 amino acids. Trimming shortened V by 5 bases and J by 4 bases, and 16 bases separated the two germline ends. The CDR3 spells CASSARAYGADTQYF. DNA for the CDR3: TGTGCCAGCAGTGCACGGGCCTACGGAGCAGATACGCAGTATTTT.

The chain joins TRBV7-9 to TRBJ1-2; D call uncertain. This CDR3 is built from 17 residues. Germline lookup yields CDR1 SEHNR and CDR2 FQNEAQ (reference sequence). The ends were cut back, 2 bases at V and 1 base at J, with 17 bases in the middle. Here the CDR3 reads CASSLRRASQDNYGYTF. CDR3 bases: TGTGCCAGCAGCTTAAGGAGGGCATCCCAGGATAACTATGGCTACACCTTC.

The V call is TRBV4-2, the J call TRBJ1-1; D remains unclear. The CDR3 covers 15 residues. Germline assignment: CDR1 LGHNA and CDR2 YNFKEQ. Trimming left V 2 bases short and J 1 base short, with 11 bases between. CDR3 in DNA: TGTGCCAGCAGCCAATCAGGCCGAAAGAACACTGAAGCTTTCTTT. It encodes CASSQSGRKNTEAFF.

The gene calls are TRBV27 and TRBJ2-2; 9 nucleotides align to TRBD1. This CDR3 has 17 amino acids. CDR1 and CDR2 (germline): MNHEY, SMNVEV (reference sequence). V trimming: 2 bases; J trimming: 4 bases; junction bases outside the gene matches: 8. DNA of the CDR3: TGTGCCAGCAGTTTAAGGGGGACAGGGATGGCCACCGGGGAGCTGTTTTTT. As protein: CASSLRGTGMATGELFF.

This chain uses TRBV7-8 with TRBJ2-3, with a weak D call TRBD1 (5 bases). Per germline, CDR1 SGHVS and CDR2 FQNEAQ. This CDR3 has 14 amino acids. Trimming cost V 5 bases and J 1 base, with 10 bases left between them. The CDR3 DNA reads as TGTGCCAGCAGCCACAGGTTCCGCACAGATACGCAGTATTTT. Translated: CASSHRFRTDTQYF.

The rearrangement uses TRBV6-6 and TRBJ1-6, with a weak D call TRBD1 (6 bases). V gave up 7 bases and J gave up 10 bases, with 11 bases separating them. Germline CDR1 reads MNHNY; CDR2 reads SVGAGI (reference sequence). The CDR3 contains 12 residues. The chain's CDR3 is CASIGGRSPLHF. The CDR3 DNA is TGTGCCAGCATTGGGGGGCGCTCACCCCTCCACTTT.

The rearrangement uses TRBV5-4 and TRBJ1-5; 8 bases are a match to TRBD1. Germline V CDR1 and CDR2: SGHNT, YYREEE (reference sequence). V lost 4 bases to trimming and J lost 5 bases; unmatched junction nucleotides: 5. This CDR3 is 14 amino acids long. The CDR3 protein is CASSIRGRDQPQHF. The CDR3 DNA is TGTGCCAGCAGCATCAGGGGGCGCGATCAGCCCCAGCATTTT.

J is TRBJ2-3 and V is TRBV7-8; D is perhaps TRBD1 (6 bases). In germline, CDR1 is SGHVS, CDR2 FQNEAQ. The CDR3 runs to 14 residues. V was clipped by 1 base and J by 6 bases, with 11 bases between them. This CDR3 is CASSLGDTDDTQYF. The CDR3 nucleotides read TGTGCCAGCAGCTTAGGGGACACGGACGATACGCAGTATTTT. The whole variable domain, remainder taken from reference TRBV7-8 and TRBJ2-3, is GAGVSQSPRYKVAKRGQDVALRCDPISGHVSLFWYQQALGQGPEFLTYFQNEAQLDKSGLPSDRFFAERPEGSVSTLKIQRTQQEDSAVYLCASSLGDTDDTQYFGPGTRLTVL.

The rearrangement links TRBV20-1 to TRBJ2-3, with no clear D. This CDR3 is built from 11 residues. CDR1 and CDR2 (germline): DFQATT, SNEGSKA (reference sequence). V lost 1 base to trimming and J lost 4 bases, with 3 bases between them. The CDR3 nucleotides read TGCAGTGCTAGAGGGTCAGATACGCAGTATTTT. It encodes CSARGSDTQYF.

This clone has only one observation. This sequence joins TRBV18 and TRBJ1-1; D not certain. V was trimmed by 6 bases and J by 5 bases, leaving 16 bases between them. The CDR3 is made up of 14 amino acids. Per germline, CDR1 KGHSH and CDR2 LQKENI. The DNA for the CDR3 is TGTGCCAGCTCCCCTTCCGGGCGGGGTACTGAAGCTTTCTTT. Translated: CASSPSGRGTEAFF.

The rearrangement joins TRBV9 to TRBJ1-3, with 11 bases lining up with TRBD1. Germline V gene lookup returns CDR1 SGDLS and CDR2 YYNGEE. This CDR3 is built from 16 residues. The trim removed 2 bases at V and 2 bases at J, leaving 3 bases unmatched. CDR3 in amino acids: CASSVRDRGTGNTIYF. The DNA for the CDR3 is TGTGCCAGCAGCGTTAGGGACAGGGGGACTGGAAACACCATATATTTT.

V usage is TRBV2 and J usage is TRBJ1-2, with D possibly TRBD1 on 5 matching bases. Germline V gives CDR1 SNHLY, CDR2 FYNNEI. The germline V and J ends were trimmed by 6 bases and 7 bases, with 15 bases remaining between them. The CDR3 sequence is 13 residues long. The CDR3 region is CASRVDSGGGYTF. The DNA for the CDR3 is TGTGCCAGCAGGGTTGACAGCGGCGGTGGCTACACCTTC.

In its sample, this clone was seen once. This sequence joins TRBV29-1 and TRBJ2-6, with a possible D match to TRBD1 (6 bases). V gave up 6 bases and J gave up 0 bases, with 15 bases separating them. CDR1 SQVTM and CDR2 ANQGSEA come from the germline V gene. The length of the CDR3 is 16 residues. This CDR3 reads CSVGRQDLSGANVLTF. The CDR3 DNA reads TGCAGCGTCGGCCGACAGGATCTCTCTGGGGCCAACGTCCTGACTTTC. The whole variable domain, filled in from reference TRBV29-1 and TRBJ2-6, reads SAVISQKPSRDICQRGTSLTIQCQVDSQVTMMFWYRQQPGQSLTLIATANQGSEATYESGFVIDKFPISRPNLTFSTLTVSNMSPEDSSIYLCSVGRQDLSGANVLTFGAGSRLTVL.

The CDR3 DNA is TGCGCCAGCAGGGGGGGCGCCCTATACAATGAGCAGTTCTTC. This encodes CASRGGALYNEQFF. This sequence joins TRBV5-1 and TRBJ2-1; the D gene could be TRBD1 or TRBD2 (6 bases each). Trimming stripped 5 bases from V and 4 bases from J, with 13 bases between. CDR3 size: 14 residues. Germline V CDR1 and CDR2: SGHRS, YFSETQ.

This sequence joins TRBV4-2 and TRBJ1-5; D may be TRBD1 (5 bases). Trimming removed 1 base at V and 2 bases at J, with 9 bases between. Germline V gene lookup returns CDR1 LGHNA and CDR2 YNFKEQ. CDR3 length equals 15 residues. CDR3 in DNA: TGTGCCAGCAGCCAAGGCAGGGCTGGCAATCAGCCCCAGCATTTT. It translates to CASSQGRAGNQPQHF.

This CDR3 reads CASSLPNSYLLGTGELFF. CDR3 coding DNA: TGTGCCAGCAGCTTACCCAACAGCTACCTCCTGGGCACCGGGGAGCTGTTTTTT. The chain is built from TRBV7-2 and TRBJ2-2; D unclear. CDR3 length: 18 amino acids. CDR1 and CDR2 (germline): SGHTA, FQGNSA. V was cut by 2 bases and J by 4 bases, with 20 bases left in between.

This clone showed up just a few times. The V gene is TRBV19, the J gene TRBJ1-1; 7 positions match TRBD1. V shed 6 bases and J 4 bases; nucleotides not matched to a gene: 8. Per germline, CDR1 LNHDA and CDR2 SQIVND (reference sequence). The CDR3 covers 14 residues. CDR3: CASRDRIGITEAFF. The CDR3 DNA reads TGTGCCAGTAGGGACAGGATAGGTATCACTGAAGCTTTCTTT. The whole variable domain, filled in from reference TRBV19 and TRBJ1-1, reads DGGITQSPKYLFRKEGQNVTLSCEQNLNHDAMYWYRQDPGQGLRLIYYSQIVNDFQKGDIAEGYSVSREKKESFPLTVTSAQKNPTAFYLCASRDRIGITEAFFGQGTRLTVV.